The 26 T cell receptor beta chains presented below share a single source sample, sequenced in a study of blood T cell repertoires in COVID-19. Assay: immunoSEQ multiplex PCR; the TCRdb copy retains only in-frame clones and omits some. The repertoire holds 150,000 to 200,000 clones, approximately 80% seen once, with roughly 6% in the top ten. Specimen: PBMCs or T cells enriched from blood (not recorded which). The receptors shown here come from a middle-aged man who had recovered from COVID-19.

This clone has only a few counts. The V and J genes are TRBV7-2 and TRBJ2-4; tentatively, D is TRBD2 (6 bases). V lost 5 bases, J lost 6 bases, and 11 bases lay in between. Germline V gives CDR1 SGHTA, CDR2 FQGNSA. The CDR3 extends over 13 amino acids. The CDR3 bases are TGTGCCAGCAGCCCGGGACTCGTAAACATTCAGTACTTC. This translates into CASSPGLVNIQYF.

Remarks on this clone: Other DNA sequences in the sample encode the same CDR3. The chain joins TRBV10-3 to TRBJ1-1; D perhaps matches TRBD1 (5 bases). V lost 2 bases, J lost 8 bases, and 9 bases lay in between. Germline loops: CDR1 ENHRY, CDR2 SYGVKD. CDR3 length equals 12 residues. CDR3 bases: TGTGCCATCAGTGAGGACGACAGAGAAGCTTTCTTT. Translated, it gives CAISEDDREAFF.

The chain has TRBV7-3 and TRBJ2-5; 11 bases fit TRBD1. Unmatched junction bases numbered 17, after V lost 5 bases and J lost 0 bases. In germline, CDR1 is SGHTA, CDR2 FQGTGA. This CDR3 region has 20 residues. CDR3 nucleotide sequence: TGTGCCAGCAGCCCCCATAACCGGGACAGGGGGATCGGAGACCAAGAGACCCAGTACTTC. Translated: CASSPHNRDRGIGDQETQYF.

The V call is TRBV3-1 (or the pseudogene TRBV3-2), the J call TRBJ1-4; 8 nucleotides align to TRBD1. The CDR3 is 17 amino acids. V was clipped by 1 base and J by 3 bases; unmatched bases: 7. Germline V gene sequence: CDR1 LGHDT, CDR2 YNNKEL (reference sequence). The CDR3 bases are TGTGCCAGCAGCCAAGGGGCAGGGGGCGCAGCTAATGAAAAACTGTTTTTT. The encoded protein is CASSQGAGGAANEKLFF.

The chain has TRBV9 and TRBJ1-2; no reliable D call. CDR1 and CDR2 (germline): SGDLS, YYNGEE. The CDR3 contains 15 residues. The V gene lost 2 bases and the J gene lost 2 bases, with 13 bases spanning the gap. The CDR3 sequence is CASSVSSGLNYGYTF. The DNA of the CDR3 is TGTGCCAGCAGCGTTTCATCGGGATTGAACTATGGCTACACCTTC.

J is TRBJ1-1 and V is TRBV11-2; D is perhaps TRBD1 (5 bases). V gave up 5 bases and J gave up 5 bases, with 15 bases separating them. Per germline, CDR1 SGHAT and CDR2 FQNNGV. This CDR3 comprises 14 residues. CDR3 in amino acids: CASSPGTFRTEAFF. Here the CDR3 DNA reads TGTGCCAGCAGCCCCGGGACTTTTAGGACTGAAGCTTTCTTT.

J is TRBJ1-3 and V is TRBV6-6; D is perhaps TRBD1 (5 bases). The V gene lost 6 bases and the J gene lost 4 bases, with 16 bases spanning the gap. The germline V gene has CDR1 MNHNY and CDR2 SVGAGI (reference sequence). This CDR3 is 15 amino acids long. The CDR3 sequence: CASSLDRGPGNTIYF. As DNA, the CDR3 is TGTGCCAGCAGCCTAGACAGAGGACCCGGAAACACCATATATTTT.

V and J are TRBV27 and TRBJ1-2; TRBD1 agrees at 9 bases. Germline V CDR1 and CDR2: MNHEY, SMNVEV (reference sequence). CDR3 length: 16 amino acids. V gave up 5 bases and J gave up 7 bases; unmatched junction bases: 14. CDR3 amino acids: CASSPMRDRAVVGYTF. The CDR3 DNA sequence: TGTGCCAGCAGTCCGATGAGGGACAGGGCCGTCGTTGGCTACACCTTC.

The genes are TRBV19 and TRBJ1-2; tentatively, D is TRBD1 (5 bases). The CDR3 totals 14 residues. Trimming cost V 3 bases and J 7 bases, with 15 bases left between them. CDR1 and CDR2 (germline): LNHDA, SQIVND (reference sequence). CDR3: CASSMTVSGVGYTF. The CDR3 DNA sequence: TGTGCCAGTAGTATGACAGTTTCGGGGGTTGGCTACACCTTC.

About this clone itself: The junction shows a germline mismatch at one end, possibly a read error. CDR3 DNA sequence: TGTGCCTGGAGAAATACTTATGCCTACACCTTC. This codes for CAWRNTYAYTF. The chain is built from TRBV30 and TRBJ1-2; no clear D. The CDR3 runs to 11 residues. From germline, CDR1 is GTSNPN and CDR2 SVGIG (reference sequence).

This clone was counted once. The rearrangement links TRBV29-1 to TRBJ1-2; 9 nucleotides line up with TRBD1. Trimming took 0 bases from V and 7 from J; bases not matched to a gene: 15. The CDR3 runs 17 residues. CDR1 is SQVTM, CDR2 ANQGSEA, per germline. The CDR3 nucleotides read TGCAGCGTTGAAGATCCTACAGGGGGCCGGTTGGGGTCTGGCTACACCTTC. Amino acid sequence: CSVEDPTGGRLGSGYTF. The full variable domain, its missing parts supplied by reference TRBV29-1 and TRBJ1-2, is SAVISQKPSRDICQRGTSLTIQCQVDSQVTMMFWYRQQPGQSLTLIATANQGSEATYESGFVIDKFPISRPNLTFSTLTVSNMSPEDSSIYLCSVEDPTGGRLGSGYTFGSGTRLTVV.

The chain combines TRBV18 with TRBJ2-7, with D possibly being TRBD1 (6 bases). This CDR3 is 15 amino acids long. From germline, CDR1 is KGHSH and CDR2 LQKENI. The ends were cut back, 3 bases at V and 6 bases at J, with 18 bases in the middle. The CDR3 bases are TGTGCCAGCTCACCCGGGGCCGACAGGCCTCTCGAGCAGTACGTC. The encoded protein is CASSPGADRPLEQYV.

This clone was picked up a small number of times. The V call is TRBV6-5, the J call TRBJ1-2; D might be TRBD1 (6 bases). CDR1 is MNHEY and CDR2 is SVGAGI in the germline V gene. V lost 5 bases and J lost 4, with 14 bases in between. This CDR3 has 14 residues. The CDR3 sequence is CASSIPGAIYGYTF. In nucleotides, the CDR3 is TGTGCCAGCAGTATTCCAGGGGCTATCTATGGCTACACCTTC.

V usage is TRBV14 and J usage is TRBJ1-1, with D maybe TRBD1 (6 bases). The germline V and J ends were trimmed by 0 bases and 10 bases, with 9 bases remaining between them. The CDR3 sequence is 12 residues long. Germline values: CDR1 SGHDN, CDR2 FVKESK. Here the CDR3 DNA reads TGTGCCAGCAGCCAAGAGCACAGGGTAGCTTTCTTT. Translated, it gives CASSQEHRVAFF. Looking up the rest from reference TRBV14 and TRBJ1-1 gives the full variable domain: EAGVTQFPSHSVIEKGQTVTLRCDPISGHDNLYWYRRVMGKEIKFLLHFVKESKQDESGMPNNRFLAERTGGTYSTLKVQPAELEDSGVYFCASSQEHRVAFFGQGTRLTVV.

The chain carries TRBV11-2 and TRBJ1-2; 9 positions match TRBD1. Per germline, CDR1 SGHAT and CDR2 FQNNGV. This CDR3 is built from 18 residues. V trimming: 1 base; J trimming: 1 base; junction bases outside the gene matches: 10. Here the CDR3 DNA reads TGTGCCAGCAGCTTAGTATTCGGGACAGGGATAAGTAACTATGGCTACACCTTC. Translating it yields CASSLVFGTGISNYGYTF.

V is TRBV5-1 and J is TRBJ2-2, with TRBD1 as a possible D gene (6 bases). Germline CDR1 reads SGHRS; CDR2 reads YFSETQ. V was cut by 4 bases and J by 3 bases, with 13 bases left in between. The CDR3 is 15 residues long. The chain's CDR3 is CASSKNRVDTGELFF. As DNA, the CDR3 is TGCGCCAGCAGCAAGAACAGGGTTGACACCGGGGAGCTGTTTTTT.

The chain uses TRBV6-2 or TRBV6-3 and TRBJ2-5; weak D call: TRBD1 (6 bases). Germline CDR1 MNHEY, CDR2 SVGEGT. This CDR3 spans 16 amino acids. Trimming shortened V by 3 bases and J by 3 bases, and 17 bases separated the two germline ends. The CDR3 reads CASSYPLRDKKETQYF. CDR3 sequence (DNA): TGTGCCAGCAGTTATCCCCTCCGGGACAAGAAAGAGACCCAGTACTTC.

The chain employs TRBV18 and TRBJ2-2, with 7 bases aligning to TRBD2. Germline values: CDR1 KGHSH, CDR2 LQKENI. This CDR3 comprises 16 residues. J was trimmed by 3 bases and V by 1 base; bases with no gene match: 5. CDR3 sequence: CASSPRTGGDTGELFF. The CDR3 DNA sequence: TGTGCCAGCTCACCACGGACGGGGGGTGACACCGGGGAGCTGTTTTTT.

The sample holds a few counts of this clone. The J gene is TRBJ1-5, the V gene TRBV18, with 10 bases fitting TRBD1. Germline V gene sequence: CDR1 KGHSH, CDR2 LQKENI. CDR3 length: 15 amino acids. With V trimmed by 4 bases and J by 5 bases, 5 bases remained unmatched. Here the CDR3 DNA reads TGTGCCAGCTCACTTCTGACAGGGGGCGATCAGCCCCAGCATTTT. This encodes CASSLLTGGDQPQHF.

The chain uses TRBV2 and TRBJ1-4; the D gene is possibly TRBD1 (5 bases). V dropped 7 bases and J dropped 8 bases, with 14 bases sitting between them. The CDR3 covers 13 residues. The germline V gene encodes CDR1 SNHLY and CDR2 FYNNEI. The chain's CDR3 is CASTRGDHEKLFF. In DNA, the CDR3 is TGTGCCAGCACACGGGGGGATCACGAAAAACTGTTTTTT.

The chain couples TRBV7-7 to TRBJ2-5; D possibly corresponds to TRBD2 (5 bases). Germline V gene lookup returns CDR1 SSHAT and CDR2 FNYEAQ (reference sequence). The ends were cut back, 1 base at V and 5 bases at J, with 11 bases in the middle. This CDR3 is 14 amino acids long. CDR3 amino acids: CASSLGGREETQYF. The CDR3, as DNA: TGTGCCAGCAGCTTAGGGGGAAGGGAGGAGACCCAGTACTTC.

The chain has TRBV19 and TRBJ1-3, with 7 bases fitting TRBD1. Germline V gene lookup returns CDR1 LNHDA and CDR2 SQIVND (reference sequence). Losses at the gene ends were 5 bases for V and 0 bases for J; bases not matched to a gene: 10. The CDR3 runs to 17 residues. The CDR3 here is CASSGENRGPSGNTIYF. The CDR3, as DNA: TGTGCCAGTAGTGGCGAGAACAGGGGCCCCTCTGGAAACACCATATATTTT.

The chain has TRBV27 and TRBJ2-6; the D is unclear. Germline V gene lookup returns CDR1 MNHEY and CDR2 SMNVEV (reference sequence). With 6 bases removed from V and 0 bases from J, the gap between germline ends came to 12 bases. The CDR3 consists of 16 residues. The CDR3 bases are TGTGCCAGCAGCCACGCTCGGTTCTCTGGGGCCAACGTCCTGACTTTC. This gives the protein CASSHARFSGANVLTF.

This chain uses TRBV10-1 with TRBJ1-2; D not certain. Germline CDR1 is WNHNN and CDR2 is SYGVQD (reference sequence). The CDR3 has 13 amino acids. Deletions cut 0 bases from V and 4 bases from J, with 6 bases between. The DNA for the CDR3 is TGCGCCAGCAGTGAGTCGAGATTCTATGGCTACACCTTC. Protein product: CASSESRFYGYTF.

This chain connects TRBV5-1 to TRBJ2-5, with D uncertain. Trimming stripped 4 bases from V and 1 base from J, with 8 bases between. CDR3 size: 13 residues. Germline V CDR1 and CDR2: SGHRS, YFSETQ. The CDR3 loop reads CASSLSPQETQYF. The CDR3 DNA follows: TGCGCCAGCAGCCTATCCCCCCAAGAGACCCAGTACTTC.

The CDR3 loop is CASSVGLRGQPQHF. The CDR3 DNA is TGTGCCAGCAGCGTGGGCCTTCGAGGACAGCCCCAGCATTTT. The chain has TRBV5-6 and TRBJ1-5; D call uncertain. V was cut by 4 bases and J by 7 bases, with 15 bases left in between. This CDR3 region has 14 residues. Germline lookup yields CDR1 SGHDT and CDR2 YYEEEE.